A selection of T cell receptor beta chains follows, all from one sample in a study of blood T cell repertoires in COVID-19. Sequencing was performed with immunoSEQ multiplex PCR; in TCRdb, only in-frame clones are kept and a portion is missing. The repertoire holds fewer than 150,000 clones, with approximately 84% as singletons. The sequencing input was PBMCs or T cells enriched from blood (not recorded which). The receptors derive from a woman aged 18-29 years who had been exposed to COVID-19. CDR3s include the opening cysteine and the closing phenylalanine or tryptophan. A D gene is named only where the DNA matches it firmly. Size is stated for part of the rows, as once, few or many counts, or as a class when the clone is expanded.

-,-,TRBV24-1,TRBJ2-1,CATQLSSYNEQFF,TGTGCCACCCAACTATCCTCCTACAATGAGCAGTTCTTC
TRBD1,-,TRBV27,TRBJ2-3,CASSRGQGTQYF,TGTGCCAGCTCCAGGGGACAGGGTACGCAGTATTTT
TRBD1,-,TRBV12-5,TRBJ2-7,CASSYAGTEAYEQYF,TGTGCTAGCTCCTACGCCGGGACAGAAGCCTACGAGCAGTACTTC
-,few,TRBV6-5,TRBJ1-3,CASSPLSGNTIYF,TGTGCCAGCAGCCCACTCTCTGGAAACACCATATATTTT
-,-,TRBV2,TRBJ1-2,CASSVREGLPMYGYTF,TGTGCCAGCAGTGTTCGAGAGGGACTCCCCATGTATGGCTACACCTTC
-,-,TRBV4-1,TRBJ2-7,CASSQGPGEPWYEQYF,TGCGCCAGCAGCCAAGGCCCCGGAGAGCCTTGGTACGAGCAGTACTTC
-,-,TRBV12-5,TRBJ1-2,CASVSTGEEAYGYTF,TGTGCTAGTGTCTCGACAGGAGAGGAGGCCTATGGCTACACCTTC
TRBD2,-,TRBV19,TRBJ2-7,CASSIGGSGVGEQYF,TGTGCCAGTAGTATTGGCGGGAGCGGGGTAGGCGAGCAGTACTTC
TRBD1,-,TRBV2,TRBJ1-3,CASRATGDGNTIYF,TGTGCCAGCAGAGCCACAGGGGATGGAAACACCATATATTTT
TRBD1,-,TRBV9,TRBJ1-5,CASSATTGVNQPQHF,TGTGCCAGCAGCGCCACCACAGGGGTCAATCAGCCCCAGCATTTT
-,once,TRBV10-3,TRBJ1-1,CASTTRGYTEAFF,TGTGCCAGCACAACCAGGGGATACACTGAAGCTTTCTTT
-,-,TRBV7-9,TRBJ1-1,CASTREGRTEAFF,TGTGCCAGCACTCGCGAGGGTCGGACTGAAGCTTTCTTT
TRBD2,-,TRBV4-1,TRBJ2-1,CASSQGRPSGRRNEQFF,TGCGCCAGCAGCCAAGGCAGGCCCAGCGGGAGAAGAAATGAGCAGTTCTTC
TRBD1,-,TRBV7-9,TRBJ2-1,CASSPWTGMQQFF,TGTGCCAGCAGCCCCTGGACAGGAATGCAGCAGTTCTTC
-,-,TRBV7-2,TRBJ2-5,CASSLVSGTSETQYF,TGTGCCAGCAGCTTAGTGTCCGGGACATCAGAGACCCAGTACTTC